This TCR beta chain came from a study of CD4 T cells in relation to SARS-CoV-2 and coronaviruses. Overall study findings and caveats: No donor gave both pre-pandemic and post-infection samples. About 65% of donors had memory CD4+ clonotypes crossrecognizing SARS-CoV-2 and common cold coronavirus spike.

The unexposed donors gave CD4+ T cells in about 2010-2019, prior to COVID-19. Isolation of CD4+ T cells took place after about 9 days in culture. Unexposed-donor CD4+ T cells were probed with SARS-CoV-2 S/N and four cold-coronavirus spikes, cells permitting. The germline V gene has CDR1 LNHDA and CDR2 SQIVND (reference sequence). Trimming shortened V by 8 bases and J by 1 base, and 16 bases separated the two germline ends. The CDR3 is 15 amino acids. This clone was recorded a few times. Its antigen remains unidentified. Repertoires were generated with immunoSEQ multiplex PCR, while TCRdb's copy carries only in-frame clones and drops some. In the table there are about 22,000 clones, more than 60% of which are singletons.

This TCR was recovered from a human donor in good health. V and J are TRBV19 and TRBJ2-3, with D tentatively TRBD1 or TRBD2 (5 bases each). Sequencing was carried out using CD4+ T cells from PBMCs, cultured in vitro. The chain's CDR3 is CASSRGVGGTDTQYF. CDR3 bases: TGTGCCAGTTCCAGAGGGGTAGGGGGCACAGATACGCAGTATTTT.